Following are 32 T cell receptor beta chains from one sample sequenced in a study of blood T cell repertoires in COVID-19. Method: immunoSEQ multiplex PCR; TCRdb's copy keeps in-frame clones and lacks some. The sample lists around 310,000 clones, just under 90% occurring once. The sample was PBMCs or T cells enriched from blood (not recorded which). Every receptor here comes from a woman aged 25 to 39 who had recovered from COVID-19.

The V gene is TRBV7-9, the J gene TRBJ1-1; 7 bases agree with TRBD1. The V segment lost 2 bases and the J segment 1 base; nucleotides outside the gene matches: 1. The CDR3 loop spans 14 amino acids. The germline CDR1 and CDR2 sequences are SEHNR and FQNEAQ (reference sequence). CDR3 in amino acids: CASSLQGGNTEAFF. CDR3 nucleotides: TGTGCCAGCAGCTTACAGGGGGGGAACACTGAAGCTTTCTTT. Together with reference TRBV7-9 and TRBJ1-1, the CDR3 gives the full variable domain: DTGVSQNPRHKITKRGQNVTFRCDPISEHNRLYWYRQTLGQGPEFLTYFQNEAQLEKSRLLSDRFSAERPKGSFSTLEIQRTEQGDSAMYLCASSLQGGNTEAFFGQGTRLTVV.

This chain connects TRBV7-6 to TRBJ2-7; 13 bases agree with TRBD2. From germline, CDR1 is SGHVS and CDR2 FNYEAQ. This CDR3 has 16 residues. V dropped 5 bases and J dropped 0; count of bases not matched to a gene: 4. As DNA, the CDR3 is TGTGCCAGCAGCCCACTAGCGGGAGGGAACTCCTACGAGCAGTACTTC. It is translated as CASSPLAGGNSYEQYF.

This clone was counted once. The CDR3, as DNA: TGTGCCAGCAGCTTAGCACCCGGACTAGCGGGAGAGGGCGAGCAGTACTTC. This gives the protein CASSLAPGLAGEGEQYF. The chain is built from TRBV7-2 and TRBJ2-7; 13 nucleotides agree with TRBD2. Germline V lookup: CDR1 SGHTA, CDR2 FQGNSA. The CDR3 consists of 17 residues. The J segment lost 6 bases and the V segment lost 0 bases, leaving 8 bases of the junction unmatched.

With respect to this clone: The junction and the germline gene differ at one end; a read error may be behind it. This rearrangement joins TRBV7-7 to TRBJ2-5, with D possibly matching TRBD2 (5 bases). Germline assignment: CDR1 SSHAT and CDR2 FNYEAQ (reference sequence). The CDR3 is 17 amino acids. The CDR3 spells CASSRYQAALGQETQYF. As DNA, the CDR3 is TGTGCTAGCAGCCGCTACCAAGCGGCCCTGGGCCAAGAGACCCAGTACTTC.

The chain links TRBV5-1 to TRBJ1-2; D call uncertain. Trimming stripped 2 bases from V and 0 bases from J, with 8 bases between. Germline V CDR1 and CDR2: SGHRS, YFSETQ. This CDR3 comprises 14 residues. The CDR3 nucleotides read TGCGCCAGCAGCTTCGTTAGTTCTAACTATGGCTACACCTTC. Translation gives CASSFVSSNYGYTF.

The chain is built from TRBV2 and TRBJ2-1; a weak D match, TRBD2 (5 bases). V dropped 4 bases and J dropped 12 bases, with 10 bases sitting between them. The V gene's germline CDR1 is SNHLY and CDR2 FYNNEI. CDR3 length equals 11 residues. The CDR3 loop is CASSGSGRQFF. DNA for the CDR3: TGTGCCAGCAGTGGGAGCGGTAGGCAGTTCTTC.

This rearrangement joins TRBV7-9 to TRBJ2-3, with D perhaps TRBD1 (5 bases). The germline V and J ends were trimmed by 1 base and 4 bases, with 12 bases remaining between them. CDR1 and CDR2 from the germline V gene are SEHNR and FQNEAQ (reference sequence). The CDR3 has 15 amino acids. CDR3: CASSLEGFFSDTQYF. The CDR3, as DNA: TGTGCCAGCAGCTTAGAGGGGTTCTTTTCAGATACGCAGTATTTT.

The chain is built from TRBV27 and TRBJ1-1; D might be TRBD1 (5 bases). Germline V gene sequence: CDR1 MNHEY, CDR2 SMNVEV (reference sequence). Trimming removed 6 bases at V and 3 bases at J, with 11 bases between. This CDR3 comprises 13 residues. CDR3 loop: CASSRAGYTEAFF. DNA for the CDR3: TGTGCCAGCAGCAGGGCGGGGTACACTGAAGCTTTCTTT.

The genes are TRBV5-1 and TRBJ1-3, with TRBD1 as a possible D gene (5 bases). Trimming removed 0 bases from V and 2 bases from J, with 12 bases in between. This CDR3 contains 16 residues. CDR1 and CDR2 (germline): SGHRS, YFSETQ. The CDR3 region is CASSLVSGRAGNTIYF. The CDR3, as DNA: TGCGCCAGCAGCTTGGTCTCAGGGAGGGCTGGAAACACCATATATTTT.

The chain combines TRBV15 with TRBJ2-7, with 8 bases aligning to TRBD1. The germline V gene has CDR1 LNHNV and CDR2 YYDKDF (reference sequence). The CDR3 extends over 16 amino acids. J lost 1 base, V lost 4 bases, and 9 bases had no gene match. In nucleotides, the CDR3 is TGTGCCACCAGCACCCGACAGGGGAGGCAGTCCTACGAGCAGTACTTC. It yields the protein CATSTRQGRQSYEQYF.

The chain links TRBV7-9 to TRBJ2-3; TRBD1 matches 10 bases. The CDR3 has 16 amino acids. J was trimmed by 6 bases and V by 3 bases; bases with no gene match: 9. CDR1 is SEHNR, CDR2 FQNEAQ, per germline (reference sequence). CDR3: CASSLTGGEVVDTQYF. CDR3 DNA sequence: TGTGCCAGCAGCTTGACAGGGGGCGAGGTGGTGGATACGCAGTATTTT. Drawing the rest from reference TRBV7-9 and TRBJ2-3, the complete variable domain is DTGVSQNPRHKITKRGQNVTFRCDPISEHNRLYWYRQTLGQGPEFLTYFQNEAQLEKSRLLSDRFSAERPKGSFSTLEIQRTEQGDSAMYLCASSLTGGEVVDTQYFGPGTRLTVL.

The chain employs TRBV7-2 and TRBJ2-5; D unclear. This CDR3 region has 16 residues. V was cut by 0 bases and J by 2 bases, with 13 bases left in between. From germline, CDR1 is SGHTA and CDR2 FQGNSA. CDR3 amino acids: CASSLAAAIGQETQYF. Written as DNA, the CDR3 is TGTGCCAGCAGCTTAGCAGCAGCGATCGGGCAAGAGACCCAGTACTTC. Full variable domain (rest looked up from reference TRBV7-2 and TRBJ2-5): GAGVSQSPSNKVTEKGKDVELRCDPISGHTALYWYRQSLGQGLEFLIYFQGNSAPDKSGLPSDRFSAERTGGSVSTLTIQRTQQEDSAVYLCASSLAAAIGQETQYFGPGTRLLVL.

V usage is TRBV6-5 and J usage is TRBJ1-2; D possibly corresponds to TRBD1 (5 bases). V dropped 10 bases and J dropped 6 bases, with 18 bases sitting between them. CDR1 is MNHEY, CDR2 SVGAGI, per germline. This CDR3 contains 13 residues. CDR3 in amino acids: CATGGGTGNGYTF. The CDR3 bases are TGTGCCACCGGGGGAGGGACGGGGAATGGCTACACCTTC.

The J gene is TRBJ2-7, the V gene TRBV6-2 or TRBV6-3; 8 bases match TRBD2. V was pared by 6 bases and J by 3 bases, with 1 base of the junction left unmatched. Germline values: CDR1 MNHEY, CDR2 SVGEGT. This CDR3 contains 12 residues. CDR3 sequence reads: CASSTSGYEQYF. The CDR3 DNA sequence: TGTGCCAGCAGCACTAGCGGCTACGAGCAGTACTTC.

Written as DNA, the CDR3 is TGTGCCACCAGCAGTCCCCAGAACCACGGAAACACCATATATTTT. As protein: CATSSPQNHGNTIYF. The chain carries TRBV15 and TRBJ1-3, with D uncertain. The CDR3 sequence is 15 residues long. Germline V gene data show CDR1 as LNHNV and CDR2 as YYDKDF (reference sequence). V was pared by 3 bases and J by 4 bases, with 13 bases between.

The V gene is TRBV5-1, the J gene TRBJ2-5, with D possibly TRBD1 on 5 matching bases. CDR1 SGHRS and CDR2 YFSETQ come from the germline V gene. V was clipped by 2 bases and J by 5 bases, with 13 bases between them. The CDR3 runs 14 residues. CDR3: CASSFARESETQYF. The CDR3, as DNA: TGCGCCAGCAGCTTCGCCAGGGAATCGGAGACCCAGTACTTC.

The chain uses TRBV13 and TRBJ1-2; 8 bases map to TRBD1. Germline loops: CDR1 PRHDT, CDR2 FYEKMQ (reference sequence). The length of the CDR3 is 14 residues. The trim removed 5 bases at V and 4 bases at J, leaving 6 bases unmatched. The CDR3 here is CASSSGTGVYGYTF. The CDR3 DNA follows: TGTGCCAGCAGCAGCGGGACAGGAGTCTATGGCTACACCTTC. The variable domain in full, with the rest retrieved from reference TRBV13 and TRBJ1-2, is AAGVIQSPRHLIKEKRETATLKCYPIPRHDTVYWYQQGPGQDPQFLISFYEKMQSDKGSIPDRFSAQQFSDYHSELNMSSLELGDSALYFCASSSGTGVYGYTFGSGTRLTVV.

V gene TRBV19 combines with J gene TRBJ1-2, with D perhaps TRBD1 (6 bases). This CDR3 comprises 15 residues. Looked up from germline, CDR1 is LNHDA and CDR2 is SQIVND (reference sequence). V lost 1 base, J lost 4 bases, and 13 bases lay in between. CDR3 sequence reads: CASSIVVQGSYGYTF. DNA of the CDR3: TGTGCCAGTAGTATAGTTGTACAGGGATCCTATGGCTACACCTTC.

The chain recombines TRBV5-1 with TRBJ2-2; D uncertain. V lost 3 bases and J 4 bases, leaving 7 bases between the germline ends. The length of the CDR3 is 13 residues. Germline V gene sequence: CDR1 SGHRS, CDR2 YFSETQ. Here the CDR3 DNA reads TGCGCCAGCAGCTGGCCCGTCACCGGGGAGCTGTTTTTT. Its translation: CASSWPVTGELFF.

The chain joins TRBV23-1 to TRBJ2-7, with TRBD1 matching over 7 bases. TRBV23-1 is an ORF, and what it does is uncertain. This CDR3 contains 14 residues. The junction had 8 bases not matched to a gene; V was cut back by 6 bases and J by 3 bases. For the CDR3, the DNA is TGCGCCAGCAGAGACAGGGTATGCAGCTACGAGCAGTACTTC. Encoded protein: CASRDRVCSYEQYF.

V usage is TRBV25-1 and J usage is TRBJ2-3; TRBD2 aligns across 10 bases. CDR3 size: 18 residues. Germline CDR1 MGHDK, CDR2 SYGVNS. Trimming at V came to 1 base and at J to 1 base, leaving 8 bases not matched to a gene. CDR3 DNA: TGTGCCAGCAGTGAATTCCTTGGGGGGACTAGCGGCACAGATACGCAGTATTTT. Translation gives CASSEFLGGTSGTDTQYF.

The chain uses TRBV13 and TRBJ2-2; D uncertain. The CDR3 runs 12 residues. The V and J ends lost 3 bases and 5 bases respectively, with 4 bases between them. The germline CDR1 and CDR2 sequences are PRHDT and FYEKMQ (reference sequence). This chain's CDR3 is CASSFSTGELFF. The CDR3 region has the DNA TGTGCCAGCAGCTTTAGTACCGGGGAGCTGTTTTTT.

This clone was found once. The V call is TRBV5-4, the J call TRBJ2-3, with 8 bases that match TRBD1. CDR3 length: 15 amino acids. The J segment lost 3 bases and the V segment lost 4 bases, leaving 7 bases of the junction unmatched. Germline assignment: CDR1 SGHNT and CDR2 YYREEE (reference sequence). The DNA for the CDR3 is TGTGCCAGCAGCCGAGGACAGGGTAGGACAGATACGCAGTATTTT. Its translation: CASSRGQGRTDTQYF.

The V call is TRBV6-2 or TRBV6-3, the J call TRBJ1-5; D is unclear. The length of the CDR3 is 20 residues. Germline V gene sequence: CDR1 MNHEY, CDR2 SVGEGT. Trimming left V 2 bases short and J 1 base short, with 24 bases between. CDR3 loop: CASSYHYRAPAGRSNQPQHF. CDR3 in DNA: TGTGCCAGCAGTTACCACTACCGCGCGCCAGCCGGAAGGAGCAATCAGCCCCAGCATTTT.

The J gene is TRBJ1-1, the V gene TRBV14; D gene ambiguous. Per the germline V gene, CDR1 is SGHDN and CDR2 is FVKESK. With 0 bases removed from V and 5 bases from J, the gap between germline ends came to 7 bases. The CDR3 contains 13 residues. The CDR3 bases are TGTGCCAGCAGCCAAGATCTCAGGACTGAAGCTTTCTTT. It yields the protein CASSQDLRTEAFF.

V usage is TRBV5-1 and J usage is TRBJ2-7; 8 bases match TRBD2. V shed 2 bases and J 0 bases; nucleotides not matched to a gene: 4. Germline loops: CDR1 SGHRS, CDR2 YFSETQ. The CDR3 length is 15 residues. CDR3 sequence: CASSFVGTSSYEQYF. CDR3 in DNA: TGCGCCAGCAGCTTTGTTGGGACTAGCTCCTACGAGCAGTACTTC. The whole variable domain, filled in from reference TRBV5-1 and TRBJ2-7, reads KAGVTQTPRYLIKTRGQQVTLSCSPISGHRSVSWYQQTPGQGLQFLFEYFSETQRNKGNFPGRFSGRQFSNSRSEMNVSTLELGDSALYLCASSFVGTSSYEQYFGPGTRLTVT.

J is TRBJ1-1 and V is TRBV2, with D possibly being TRBD1 (5 bases). V shed 3 bases and J shed 1 base, with 12 bases lying between them. This CDR3 spans 15 amino acids. Germline CDR1 is SNHLY and CDR2 is FYNNEI. The CDR3 spells CASSDHQGSNTEAFF. As DNA, the CDR3 is TGTGCCAGCAGTGACCACCAGGGATCGAACACTGAAGCTTTCTTT.

V usage is TRBV9 and J usage is TRBJ1-3; maybe TRBD1 (6 bases). Germline CDR1 is SGDLS and CDR2 is YYNGEE. The CDR3 contains 15 residues. Trimming took 4 bases from V and 3 from J, leaving 14 bases between them. Here the CDR3 DNA reads TGTGCCAGCAGCTCACACACAGGGAATGGAAACACCATATATTTT. This encodes CASSSHTGNGNTIYF. Full variable domain (remainder filled in from reference TRBV9 and TRBJ1-3): DSGVTQTPKHLITATGQRVTLRCSPRSGDLSVYWYQQSLDQGLQFLIQYYNGEERAKGNILERFSAQQFPDLHSELNLSSLELGDSALYFCASSSHTGNGNTIYFGEGSWLTVV.

This chain joins TRBV5-1 and TRBJ2-7; 10 nucleotides align to TRBD1. Losses at the gene ends were 3 bases for V and 4 bases for J; bases not matched to a gene: 7. This CDR3 has 15 residues. Germline CDR1 reads SGHRS; CDR2 reads YFSETQ. CDR3 amino acids: CASSSQDRGKYEQYF. DNA of the CDR3: TGCGCCAGCAGCTCCCAGGACAGGGGGAAGTACGAGCAGTACTTC. The complete variable domain, with remaining parts taken from reference TRBV5-1 and TRBJ2-7, reads KAGVTQTPRYLIKTRGQQVTLSCSPISGHRSVSWYQQTPGQGLQFLFEYFSETQRNKGNFPGRFSGRQFSNSRSEMNVSTLELGDSALYLCASSSQDRGKYEQYFGPGTRLTVT.

The genes are TRBV7-6 and TRBJ2-7; possibly TRBD2 for D (6 bases). The CDR3 is 15 residues long. Per the germline V gene, CDR1 is SGHVS and CDR2 is FNYEAQ. Between the trimmed V and J ends, which lost 1 base and 1 base, there was a span of 11 bases. CDR3: CASSLEYGGSYEQYF. CDR3 in DNA: TGTGCCAGCAGCTTAGAGTACGGGGGATCCTACGAGCAGTACTTC.

This rearrangement joins TRBV18 to TRBJ1-3, with a weak D call TRBD1 (6 bases). The CDR3 contains 15 residues. The V gene lost 0 bases and the J gene lost 2 bases, with 8 bases spanning the gap. Germline-derived CDR1 and CDR2 are KGHSH and LQKENI. Written as DNA, the CDR3 is TGTGCCAGCTCACCACCGGCAGGGGCTGGAAACACCATATATTTT. Translation: CASSPPAGAGNTIYF.

The chain joins TRBV18 to TRBJ2-7; D not certain. Germline V gene lookup returns CDR1 KGHSH and CDR2 LQKENI. V gave up 0 bases and J gave up 2 bases, with 11 bases separating them. CDR3 length equals 15 residues. DNA of the CDR3: TGTGCCAGCTCACCACCGAACCGACTCACCTACGAGCAGTACTTC. The encoded protein is CASSPPNRLTYEQYF.